This entry lists 17 T cell receptor beta chains sequenced from one sample in a study of PD-1 blockade in mismatch repair-deficient tumors. Sequencing was performed with immunoSEQ multiplex PCR; in TCRdb, only in-frame clones are kept and a portion is missing. Among tens of thousands of clones listed, more than 65% were seen once. The source material was peripheral blood, sampled 12 weeks after starting pembrolizumab. Every receptor here comes from an adult with mismatch repair-deficient cancer.

The gene calls are TRBV2 and TRBJ1-2; D gene ambiguous. The V and J ends lost 5 bases and 3 bases respectively, with 10 bases between them. This CDR3 comprises 13 residues. Germline assignment: CDR1 SNHLY and CDR2 FYNNEI. In nucleotides, the CDR3 is TGTGCCAGCAGTCAAGAGATGGACTATGGCTACACCTTC. As protein: CASSQEMDYGYTF.

The V gene is TRBV7-9, the J gene TRBJ2-1; 9 bases are a match to TRBD2. CDR1 and CDR2 (germline): SEHNR, FQNEAQ (reference sequence). Trimming took 5 bases from V and 5 from J; bases not matched to a gene: 10. The CDR3 consists of 16 residues. This CDR3 reads CASSPDPAGGNNEQFF. The CDR3 DNA is TGTGCCAGCAGCCCAGATCCAGCGGGAGGAAACAATGAGCAGTTCTTC.

The chain links TRBV18 to TRBJ2-3; D remains unclear. Germline-derived CDR1 and CDR2 are KGHSH and LQKENI. The CDR3 sequence is 13 residues long. V lost 0 bases and J 4 bases, leaving 5 bases between the germline ends. The CDR3 DNA follows: TGTGCCAGCTCACCACCCTCTCCAGATACGCAGTATTTT. It is translated as CASSPPSPDTQYF.

This clone has just a few counts. V usage is TRBV11-3 and J usage is TRBJ1-2; 10 bases map to TRBD1. Germline V gene lookup returns CDR1 SGHNT and CDR2 YENEEA. The CDR3 extends over 14 amino acids. V was clipped by 5 bases and J by 5 bases; unmatched bases: 5. For the CDR3, the DNA is TGTGCCAGCAGCACGACAGGGGGCCGTTATGGCTACACCTTC. Translation: CASSTTGGRYGYTF. The entire variable domain, with the rest obtained from reference TRBV11-3 and TRBJ1-2, is as follows: EAGVVQSPRYKIIEKKQPVAFWCNPISGHNTLYWYLQNLGQGPELLIRYENEEAVDDSQLPKDRFSAERLKGVDSTLKIQPAELGDSAVYLCASSTTGGRYGYTFGSGTRLTVV.

CDR3 coding DNA: TGTGCCAGCAGTGACAGGGCCTACGAGCAGTACTTC. Residues: CASSDRAYEQYF. The chain employs TRBV2 and TRBJ2-7; a weak D match, TRBD1 (5 bases). The CDR3 extends over 12 amino acids. The ends were cut back, 3 bases at V and 2 bases at J, with 5 bases in the middle. Germline lookup yields CDR1 SNHLY and CDR2 FYNNEI.

The J gene is TRBJ1-1, the V gene TRBV11-2; tentative D call: TRBD1 (6 bases). The CDR3 is 13 residues long. V lost 0 bases and J lost 4, with 6 bases in between. Looked up from germline, CDR1 is SGHAT and CDR2 is FQNNGV. The chain's CDR3 is CASSLDRGTEAFF. CDR3 DNA sequence: TGTGCCAGCAGCTTAGACAGGGGCACTGAAGCTTTCTTT.

The V call is TRBV15, the J call TRBJ2-2; TRBD2 might be the D (5 bases). Germline V gives CDR1 LNHNV, CDR2 YYDKDF (reference sequence). V lost 1 base, J lost 6 bases, and 18 bases lay in between. This CDR3 region has 17 residues. CDR3 amino acids: CATSRVTDFGRAGELFF. In nucleotides, the CDR3 is TGTGCCACCAGCAGAGTTACCGACTTCGGGCGGGCCGGGGAGCTGTTTTTT.

This clone has only one observation. The chain carries TRBV11-2 and TRBJ1-2; no firm D call. CDR3 length: 14 amino acids. Trimming shortened V by 6 bases and J by 0 bases, and 11 bases separated the two germline ends. Germline V gene sequence: CDR1 SGHAT, CDR2 FQNNGV. The CDR3 DNA reads TGTGCCAGCAGTTTGGGTGTAGCTAACTATGGCTACACCTTC. As protein: CASSLGVANYGYTF.

V is TRBV4-3 and J is TRBJ1-5; no clear D. This CDR3 spans 13 amino acids. CDR1 LGHNA and CDR2 YSLEER come from the germline V gene. V was cut by 6 bases and J by 6 bases, with 12 bases left in between. CDR3 DNA sequence: TGCGCCAGCAGTCCGGGCCGGACTCAGCCCCAGCATTTT. The encoded protein is CASSPGRTQPQHF.

The chain carries TRBV6-4 and TRBJ2-7; 7 bases align to TRBD2. Trimming cost V 5 bases and J 5 bases; bases outside gene matches: 3. This CDR3 has 12 residues. Germline CDR1 reads MRHNA; CDR2 reads SNTAGT. DNA for the CDR3: TGTGCCAGCAGTTTGGGGGGGGACGAGCAGTACTTC. Translated, it gives CASSLGGDEQYF.

The rearrangement joins TRBV6-5 to TRBJ2-2; no firm D call. V shed 6 bases and J shed 7 bases, with 15 bases lying between them. The germline gives CDR1 MNHEY, CDR2 SVGAGI. The CDR3 extends over 14 amino acids. DNA of the CDR3: TGTGCCAGCAGCCCAACCATGGTGGGCGGGGAGCTGTTTTTT. Its translation: CASSPTMVGGELFF.

This clone was detected only once. The chain carries TRBV27 and TRBJ1-4; possible D gene TRBD1, 5 bases. The V and J ends lost 6 bases and 3 bases respectively, with 5 bases between them. The CDR3 has 12 amino acids. CDR1 is MNHEY, CDR2 SMNVEV, per germline (reference sequence). The CDR3, as DNA: TGTGCCAGCAGGGGGGCTAATGAAAAACTGTTTTTT. Translation gives CASRGANEKLFF.

The chain is built from TRBV27 and TRBJ2-7, with 12 bases fitting TRBD2. Germline V gives CDR1 MNHEY, CDR2 SMNVEV (reference sequence). This CDR3 spans 15 amino acids. Trimming at V came to 6 bases and at J to 1 base, leaving 4 bases not matched to a gene. The CDR3 reads CASSPTSGSSYEQYF. The CDR3 DNA is TGTGCCAGCAGCCCGACTAGCGGGAGTTCCTACGAGCAGTACTTC.

V usage is TRBV7-6 and J usage is TRBJ2-5, with TRBD1 matching 8 bases. This CDR3 spans 15 amino acids. The trim removed 6 bases at V and 5 bases at J, leaving 11 bases unmatched. CDR1 SGHVS and CDR2 FNYEAQ come from the germline V gene. CDR3 sequence: CASSRRGHASETQYF. The CDR3 nucleotides are TGTGCCAGCAGTCGCAGGGGGCATGCATCGGAGACCCAGTACTTC.

In DNA, the CDR3 is TGTGCTAGTGGTTTCCTCCTAGAGTTGGGTCAGTTAGACATTCAGTACTTC. Protein: CASGFLLELGQLDIQYF. The chain combines TRBV12-5 with TRBJ2-4; D remains unclear. Trimming left V 3 bases short and J 8 bases short, with 23 bases between. The CDR3 sequence is 17 residues long. Germline V gene lookup returns CDR1 LGHNT and CDR2 FRNRAP.

This clone came up once. The rearrangement uses TRBV5-1 and TRBJ2-1; a possible D gene is TRBD2 (6 bases). Trimming left V 5 bases short and J 10 bases short, with 22 bases between. This CDR3 is 15 amino acids long. Germline values: CDR1 SGHRS, CDR2 YFSETQ. The CDR3 sequence: CASRQVGGPGLEQFF. For the CDR3, the DNA is TGCGCCAGCAGACAAGTGGGGGGACCAGGGTTAGAGCAGTTCTTC.

V and J are TRBV9 and TRBJ2-2; D might be TRBD2 (5 bases). Trimming took 4 bases from V and 3 from J, leaving 13 bases between them. This CDR3 has 15 amino acids. CDR1 and CDR2 (germline): SGDLS, YYNGEE. The CDR3 spells CASSTDGGYTGELFF. CDR3 DNA sequence: TGTGCCAGCAGCACAGACGGAGGTTACACCGGGGAGCTGTTTTTT.